This T cell receptor (beta chain) was obtained from a study of regulatory T cells in long-lasting Graves disease. Arm-PCR of CDR3 regions and iRepertoire HTBI primers were used to build TCR beta libraries. One entry per CDR3 protein results from TCRdb running MiXCR on the multiplex PCR reads. Seen here are hundreds of thousands of distinct CDR3 sequences, approximately 16% observed once, and the top ten hold approximately 12%. Study-level results: Persistent cases of Graves' showed reduced TCR diversity relative to newly diagnosed patients.

Documented time point: newly diagnosed GD, antithyroid drugs for less than 3 months. The TCR library used RNA extracted from PBMCs. Peripheral blood, nine milliliters of it, was drawn into EDTA tubes. The CDR3 length is 14 residues. The V gene's germline CDR1 is SEHNR and CDR2 FQNEAQ (reference sequence). The ends were cut back, 11 bases at V and 3 bases at J, with 19 bases in the middle. Many counts were recorded for this clonotype. The antigen is not known. The same data also contributed to another study, on T cells in Graves' hyperthyroidism and ophthalmopathy. That work contributes: Uncontrolled infections, other autoimmune diseases, pregnancy or lactation led to exclusion of patients. An initial round of RT-PCR targeting the TCR CDR3 relied on the HTBI primer set.

The sequenced sample was peripheral blood mononuclear cells (PBMCs), obtained at new diagnosis, from a patient treated with antithyroid drugs. The TCR comes from a young man with Graves disease. J is TRBJ1-1 and V is TRBV7-9, with D unresolved. The CDR3 DNA sequence: TGTGCCCAAACCCGCGGGGAGAGGGACACTGAAGCTTTCTTT. It is translated as CAQTRGERDTEAFF. Based on the CDR3 plus reference TRBV7-9 and TRBJ1-1, the full variable domain is DTGVSQNPRHKITKRGQNVTFRCDPISEHNRLYWYRQTLGQGPEFLTYFQNEAQLEKSRLLSDRFSAERPKGSFSTLEIQRTEQGDSAMYLCAQTRGERDTEAFFGQGTRLTVV.